A selection of T cell receptor beta chains follows, all from one sample in a study of blood T cell repertoires in COVID-19. Measured with immunoSEQ multiplex PCR; TCRdb has only the in-frame clones, and not every one. The sample yields 150,000 to 200,000 clones, 85% to 90% seen once. The specimen was peripheral blood. The receptors shown here come from a human donor in a cohort sampled during active COVID-19. CDR3s include the opening cysteine and the closing phenylalanine or tryptophan. D genes are given only for firm matches. Rows give clone size only sometimes, using once, few, many, or a class for an expanded clone.

TRBD1,-,TRBJ2-1,TRBV6-2/TRBV6-3,CASSDRGALNEQFF,TGTGCCAGCAGTGACAGGGGAGCCCTCAATGAGCAGTTCTTC
-,-,TRBJ1-4,TRBV5-4,CASSLGAAGNEKLFF,TGTGCCAGCAGCTTGGGGGCTGCCGGTAATGAAAAACTGTTTTTT
-,-,TRBJ2-7,TRBV6-2/TRBV6-3,CASSYDTSVGPYEQYF,TGTGCCAGCAGTTACGACACATCGGTTGGTCCCTACGAGCAGTACTTC
-,-,TRBJ2-3,TRBV30,CAWSTGGTDTQYF,TGTGCCTGGAGTACCGGGGGAACAGATACGCAGTATTTT
-,-,TRBJ2-7,TRBV27,CASSLGRSSYEQYF,TGTGCCAGCAGTTTGGGGCGGAGCTCCTACGAGCAGTACTTC
-,-,TRBJ2-5,TRBV7-2,CASSSGLQETQYF,TGTGCCAGCAGCTCGGGTCTCCAAGAGACCCAGTACTTC
-,few,TRBJ1-6,TRBV7-9,CASSLGEGYSPLHF,TGTGCCAGCAGCTTAGGGGAGGGGTATTCACCCCTCCACTTT
TRBD1,-,TRBJ2-3,TRBV28,CASSQDRGEVTQYF,TGTGCCAGCAGCCAGGACAGGGGGGAAGTTACGCAGTATTTT
TRBD2,-,TRBJ2-1,TRBV27,CASSQGGTSGHEQFF,TGTGCCAGCAGTCAAGGGGGGACTAGCGGGCATGAGCAGTTCTTC
TRBD2,-,TRBJ2-7,TRBV30,CAWSVMLTSGVHYEQYF,TGTGCCTGGAGTGTTATGCTAACTAGCGGGGTACACTACGAGCAGTACTTC
-,-,TRBJ1-4,TRBV4-3,CASSLEPPGHGENEKLFF,TGCGCCAGCAGCCTAGAGCCACCCGGACACGGTGAAAATGAAAAACTGTTTTTT
TRBD2,-,TRBJ2-5,TRBV5-4,CASSTPSGRFQETQYF,TGTGCCAGCAGCACTCCTAGCGGGAGGTTTCAAGAGACCCAGTACTTC
TRBD1,-,TRBJ1-6,TRBV6-5,CASSYTGQGNSPLHF,TGTGCCAGCAGTTACACAGGACAGGGTAACTCACCCCTCCACTTT
-,once,TRBJ2-4,TRBV5-4,CASSPGEVAKNIQYF,TGTGCCAGCAGCCCCGGAGAGGTAGCCAAAAACATTCAGTACTTC
-,-,TRBJ1-1,TRBV18,CASSLRSTEAFF,TGTGCCAGCTCACTTCGGAGCACTGAAGCTTTCTTT
-,-,TRBJ2-2,TRBV10-1,CASSLGQAGTGELFF,TGCGCCAGCAGCTTAGGACAGGCGGGGACCGGGGAGCTGTTTTTT
-,-,TRBJ1-5,TRBV6-1,CASSEKRTVTYSNQPQHF,TGTGCCAGCAGTGAAAAGAGGACAGTTACTTATAGCAATCAGCCCCAGCATTTT
-,-,TRBJ2-3,TRBV7-8,CASTRRQGGITDTQYF,TGTGCCAGCACCCGCCGGCAGGGGGGTATCACAGATACGCAGTATTTT
TRBD1,-,TRBJ2-5,TRBV4-3,CASSQGQGETQYF,TGCGCCAGCAGCCAGGGACAGGGAGAGACCCAGTACTTC
TRBD1,-,TRBJ1-1,TRBV7-8,CASSVRQGGTEAFF,TGTGCCAGCAGCGTACGACAGGGGGGAACTGAAGCTTTCTTT
TRBD2,-,TRBJ2-3,TRBV9,CASDPAGGPPDTQYF,TGTGCCAGCGACCCGGCGGGGGGGCCCCCGGATACGCAGTATTTT
-,-,TRBJ2-5,TRBV6-2/TRBV6-3,CASSPLSGSQETQYF,TGTGCCAGCAGTCCCCTATCGGGATCACAAGAGACCCAGTACTTC
TRBD1,once,TRBJ1-6,TRBV7-8,CASSLTTGAFYNSPLHF,TGTGCCAGCAGCTTAACGACAGGGGCCTTCTATAATTCACCCCTCCACTTT
-,-,TRBJ2-2,TRBV7-9,CASSLDFTGELFF,TGTGCCAGCAGTTTAGACTTCACCGGGGAGCTGTTTTTT
-,-,TRBJ2-5,TRBV28,CASSFGVVETQYF,TGTGCCAGCAGTTTCGGGGTGGTCGAGACCCAGTACTTC
-,-,TRBJ1-4,TRBV6-5,CASSVDTGLAEKLFF,TGTGCCAGCAGCGTCGATACAGGGTTGGCTGAAAAACTGTTTTTT
TRBD1,-,TRBJ1-1,TRBV11-3,CASSSRKGAYTEAFF,TGTGCCAGCAGCTCACGGAAGGGGGCGTACACTGAAGCTTTCTTT
-,-,TRBJ2-1,TRBV3-1/TRBV3-2,CASSQDMEADDLFF,TGTGCCAGCAGCCAAGATATGGAGGCTGACGACTTGTTCTTC
-,many,TRBJ2-3,TRBV9,CASSATGTSTDTQYF,TGTGCCAGCAGCGCCACAGGGACCAGCACAGATACGCAGTATTTT
TRBD1,-,TRBJ2-1,TRBV5-4,CASSRPGQGGNEQFF,TGTGCCAGCAGCCGACCGGGACAGGGAGGTAATGAGCAGTTCTTC
-,-,TRBJ2-2,TRBV7-2,CASSFWGGQSPGELFF,TGTGCCAGCAGCTTTTGGGGGGGGCAATCCCCCGGGGAGCTGTTTTTT
-,-,TRBJ2-1,TRBV4-3,CASSQGNRGSYNEQFF,TGCGCCAGCAGCCAAGGGAATCGGGGCTCCTACAATGAGCAGTTCTTC
TRBD2,-,TRBJ2-3,TRBV10-3,CAISEGRREVRDTQYF,TGTGCCATCAGTGAGGGACGGCGGGAGGTTAGAGATACGCAGTATTTT
TRBD1,-,TRBJ1-1,TRBV28,CASRDKDRVNTEAFF,TGTGCCAGCAGGGACAAGGACAGGGTGAACACTGAAGCTTTCTTT
TRBD1,-,TRBJ2-7,TRBV6-5,CASSYEGAGEQYF,TGTGCCAGCAGTTACGAGGGGGCGGGTGAGCAGTACTTC
-,few,TRBJ1-4,TRBV28,CASSLSGVDEKLFF,TGTGCCAGCAGTTTGTCAGGGGTTGATGAAAAACTGTTTTTT
-,once,TRBJ2-7,TRBV5-6,CASSLVGSSGEQYF,TGTGCCAGCAGCTTGGTCGGCAGCTCGGGCGAGCAGTACTTC
TRBD2,-,TRBJ2-5,TRBV2,CASSVRGLAFQETQYF,TGTGCCAGCAGTGTTAGGGGACTAGCCTTCCAAGAGACCCAGTACTTC
TRBD2,-,TRBJ2-2,TRBV9,CASSVGASGGHTGELFF,TGTGCCAGCAGCGTAGGGGCTAGCGGGGGGCACACCGGGGAGCTGTTTTTT
TRBD2,-,TRBJ2-5,TRBV7-8,CASSLAVSGSAGETQYF,TGTGCCAGCAGCTTAGCGGTCAGCGGGAGCGCGGGAGAGACCCAGTACTTC
-,-,TRBJ2-1,TRBV7-2,CASSSGLSYNEQFF,TGTGCCAGCAGCTCCGGACTATCATACAATGAGCAGTTCTTC
-,-,TRBJ1-5,TRBV6-2/TRBV6-3,CASSYLREDQPQHF,TGTGCCAGCAGTTACCTGAGGGAGGATCAGCCCCAGCATTTT
TRBD2,-,TRBJ2-3,TRBV10-3,CAISEFASGGSLTQYF,TGTGCCATCAGTGAGTTCGCTAGCGGGGGGTCCCTTACGCAGTATTTT
-,-,TRBJ2-7,TRBV28,CASSVLSYEQYF,TGTGCCAGCAGCGTTCTCTCCTACGAGCAGTACTTC
-,once,TRBJ2-2,TRBV4-2,CASSQNGETGELFF,TGTGCCAGCAGCCAAAACGGAGAGACCGGGGAGCTGTTTTTT
-,-,TRBJ1-3,TRBV19,CASSIDISAKNGNTIYF,TGTGCCAGTAGTATAGATATTTCAGCGAAAAATGGAAACACCATATATTTT
-,-,TRBJ2-7,TRBV28,CASSLGGASSYEQYF,TGTGCCAGCAGTTTAGGAGGGGCGAGCTCCTACGAGCAGTACTTC
TRBD1,-,TRBJ2-7,TRBV7-2,CASSVPGTGGYEQYF,TGTGCCAGCAGCGTTCCCGGGACAGGGGGCTACGAGCAGTACTTC
-,-,TRBJ2-3,TRBV5-1,CASSLAAVADTQYF,TGCGCCAGCAGCTTGGCCGCGGTGGCAGATACGCAGTATTTT